Each of the 18 T cell receptor beta chains below was sequenced from the same sample in a study of PD-1 blockade in classical Hodgkin lymphoma. Profiling relied on immunoSEQ multiplex PCR, and the TCRdb table lists in-frame clones only, not all of them. Among 11,000 to 15,000 clones listed, roughly 85% were seen once. Brentuximab vedotin exposure varied, and every patient relapsed after autologous stem cell transplantation. The sample in question was peripheral blood mononuclear cells (PBMCs), obtained at baseline. The source is a human donor with classical Hodgkin lymphoma.

This clone was seen more than once but under ten times. J is TRBJ1-2 and V is TRBV28, with a possible D match to TRBD1 (5 bases). The CDR3 runs 13 residues. The germline gives CDR1 MDHEN, CDR2 SYDVKM. Between the trimmed V and J ends, which lost 7 bases and 7 bases, there was a span of 16 bases. CDR3 in amino acids: CASKRGTLSGYTF. CDR3 DNA: TGTGCCAGCAAAAGAGGGACTTTGAGTGGCTACACCTTC.

This clone showed up just once. The rearrangement links TRBV7-9 to TRBJ1-5; 9 bases map to TRBD1. The CDR3 has 14 amino acids. With 4 bases clipped from V and 6 bases from J, the junction kept 4 bases outside the gene matches. Germline lookup yields CDR1 SEHNR and CDR2 FQNEAQ (reference sequence). CDR3 coding DNA: TGTGCCAGCAGCTCCGACAGGGGGATTCAGCCCCAGCATTTT. Protein product: CASSSDRGIQPQHF. Looking up the rest from reference TRBV7-9 and TRBJ1-5 gives the full variable domain: DTGVSQNPRHKITKRGQNVTFRCDPISEHNRLYWYRQTLGQGPEFLTYFQNEAQLEKSRLLSDRFSAERPKGSFSTLEIQRTEQGDSAMYLCASSSDRGIQPQHFGDGTRLSIL.

The chain couples TRBV10-1 to TRBJ1-2; 7 bases match TRBD1. Trimming took 6 bases from V and 5 from J; bases not matched to a gene: 6. Germline V gene sequence: CDR1 WNHNN, CDR2 SYGVQD (reference sequence). This CDR3 has 13 amino acids. CDR3 in DNA: TGCGCCAGCAGCCCGGGACAGACTTATGGCTACACCTTC. It encodes CASSPGQTYGYTF.

The gene calls are TRBV28 and TRBJ1-1, with 7 bases that match TRBD1. The CDR3 totals 14 residues. Germline-derived CDR1 and CDR2 are MDHEN and SYDVKM. V was clipped by 6 bases and J by 11 bases; unmatched bases: 15. The CDR3 region has the DNA TGTGCCAGCAGGGGGGGACAGCCACCCCCAAAGGCTTTCTTT. This sequence encodes CASRGGQPPPKAFF. The complete variable domain, with remaining parts taken from reference TRBV28 and TRBJ1-1, reads DVKVTQSSRYLVKRTGEKVFLECVQDMDHENMFWYRQDPGLGLRLIYFSYDVKMKEKGDIPEGYSVSREKKERFSLILESASTNQTSMYLCASRGGQPPPKAFFGQGTRLTVV.

The chain has TRBV29-1 and TRBJ1-1, with D unclear. CDR1 SQVTM and CDR2 ANQGSEA come from the germline V gene. Deletions cut 2 bases from V and 0 bases from J, with 7 bases between. The CDR3 is 13 amino acids. The CDR3 loop is CSVERQVNTEAFF. CDR3 nucleotide sequence: TGCAGCGTTGAACGGCAGGTGAACACTGAAGCTTTCTTT.

V is TRBV7-8 and J is TRBJ1-5; D perhaps matches TRBD1 (6 bases). Germline CDR1 reads SGHVS; CDR2 reads FQNEAQ. The CDR3 is 16 amino acids. V was pared by 4 bases and J by 7 bases, with 20 bases between. CDR3 bases: TGTGCCAGCAGCTCCTCCAGCGGACAGAATAACCAGCCCCAGCATTTT. Its translation: CASSSSSGQNNQPQHF.

This CDR3 reads CASRGLGQGKETQYF. CDR3 nucleotide sequence: TGTGCCAGCAGGGGGTTGGGTCAGGGAAAAGAGACCCAGTACTTC. The chain combines TRBV28 with TRBJ2-5, with D perhaps matching TRBD1 (5 bases). Between the trimmed V and J ends, which lost 6 bases and 3 bases, there was a span of 17 bases. The germline V gene encodes CDR1 MDHEN and CDR2 SYDVKM. This CDR3 has 15 amino acids.

This chain links TRBV14 with TRBJ2-7; TRBD1 matches at 12 bases. Germline V gene sequence: CDR1 SGHDN, CDR2 FVKESK. The CDR3 length is 15 residues. The V segment lost 4 bases and the J segment 3 bases; nucleotides outside the gene matches: 4. The CDR3 sequence: CASSPGTGGFYEQYF. The CDR3 DNA reads TGTGCCAGCAGCCCTGGGACAGGGGGCTTCTACGAGCAGTACTTC.

The genes are TRBV12-5 and TRBJ1-1, with D possibly matching TRBD1 (5 bases). In germline, CDR1 is LGHNT, CDR2 FRNRAP. The CDR3 runs to 14 residues. Trimming shortened V by 3 bases and J by 1 base, and 9 bases separated the two germline ends. CDR3: CASGFPTENTEAFF. In nucleotides, the CDR3 is TGTGCTAGTGGTTTTCCGACAGAGAACACTGAAGCTTTCTTT.

The chain joins TRBV7-9 to TRBJ1-2, with D possibly TRBD1 on 5 matching bases. CDR1 is SEHNR and CDR2 is FQNEAQ in the germline V gene (reference sequence). V lost 1 base, J lost 6 bases, and 21 bases lay in between. The CDR3 runs 17 residues. The CDR3 DNA sequence: TGTGCCAGCAGCTTAGGTCTGCGGACGGGGGACGGGGATGGCTACACCTTC. This gives the protein CASSLGLRTGDGDGYTF.

This clone showed up just once. The genes are TRBV5-1 and TRBJ2-5; D is perhaps TRBD1 (6 bases). CDR3 length: 13 residues. V shed 2 bases and J shed 5 bases, with 10 bases lying between them. In germline, CDR1 is SGHRS, CDR2 YFSETQ. CDR3: CASSFGQPETQYF. DNA of the CDR3: TGCGCCAGCAGCTTTGGACAGCCGGAGACCCAGTACTTC.

The J gene is TRBJ2-1, the V gene TRBV18; D may be TRBD1 (5 bases). Germline values: CDR1 KGHSH, CDR2 LQKENI. The CDR3 extends over 14 amino acids. Trimming left V 3 bases short and J 6 bases short, with 12 bases between. The CDR3 sequence is CASSPAGQGNEQFF. The CDR3 bases are TGTGCCAGCTCACCCGCTGGTCAGGGCAATGAGCAGTTCTTC.

The J gene is TRBJ2-1, the V gene TRBV12-5; maybe TRBD1 (6 bases). CDR3 length: 15 amino acids. Germline V CDR1 and CDR2: LGHNT, FRNRAP. V was pared by 2 bases and J by 4 bases, with 12 bases between. Here the CDR3 DNA reads TGTGCTAGTGGTTTGTGGTTCCAGGGGTACAATGAGCAGTTCTTC. This codes for CASGLWFQGYNEQFF.

The chain employs TRBV2 and TRBJ2-1; TRBD2 might be the D (5 bases). Germline assignment: CDR1 SNHLY and CDR2 FYNNEI. V was pared by 8 bases and J by 10 bases, with 18 bases between. This CDR3 comprises 13 residues. In DNA, the CDR3 is TGTGCCAGCGCTCTCTTTGCTAGCCACGAGCAGTTCTTC. Translated: CASALFASHEQFF.

The sample holds one count of this clone. This chain uses TRBV7-7 with TRBJ1-2, with D perhaps TRBD1 (5 bases). The CDR3 length is 16 residues. V was cut by 4 bases and J by 3 bases, with 18 bases left in between. Germline CDR1 is SSHAT and CDR2 is FNYEAQ (reference sequence). This chain's CDR3 is CASSWPPGIGDYGYTF. In DNA, the CDR3 is TGTGCCAGCAGCTGGCCTCCAGGGATAGGAGACTATGGCTACACCTTC.

This rearrangement joins TRBV5-1 to TRBJ1-1; 9 nucleotides align to TRBD1. The CDR3 contains 14 residues. Germline trimming cut 1 base from V and 6 bases from J; bases unmatched to any gene: 4. Germline assignment: CDR1 SGHRS and CDR2 YFSETQ. CDR3 DNA sequence: TGCGCCAGCAGCTTGCCGGACAGGGGTGCTGAAGCTTTCTTT. Its translation: CASSLPDRGAEAFF.

The rearrangement joins TRBV27 to TRBJ1-2, with D unclear. The ends were cut back, 3 bases at V and 2 bases at J, with 13 bases in the middle. The CDR3 totals 15 residues. CDR1 MNHEY and CDR2 SMNVEV come from the germline V gene (reference sequence). The CDR3 loop is CASSFEAGRNYGYTF. The CDR3 DNA reads TGTGCCAGCAGTTTTGAGGCAGGTCGAAACTATGGCTACACCTTC.

Only one count was recorded for this clone. The chain employs TRBV18 and TRBJ1-2, with 10 bases matching TRBD1. Trimming cost V 3 bases and J 6 bases; bases outside gene matches: 10. The CDR3 covers 16 residues. The germline V gene encodes CDR1 KGHSH and CDR2 LQKENI. The CDR3 nucleotides read TGTGCCAGCTCACCCCGGCATGGGGACAGGGGACATGGCTACACCTTC. Protein: CASSPRHGDRGHGYTF.